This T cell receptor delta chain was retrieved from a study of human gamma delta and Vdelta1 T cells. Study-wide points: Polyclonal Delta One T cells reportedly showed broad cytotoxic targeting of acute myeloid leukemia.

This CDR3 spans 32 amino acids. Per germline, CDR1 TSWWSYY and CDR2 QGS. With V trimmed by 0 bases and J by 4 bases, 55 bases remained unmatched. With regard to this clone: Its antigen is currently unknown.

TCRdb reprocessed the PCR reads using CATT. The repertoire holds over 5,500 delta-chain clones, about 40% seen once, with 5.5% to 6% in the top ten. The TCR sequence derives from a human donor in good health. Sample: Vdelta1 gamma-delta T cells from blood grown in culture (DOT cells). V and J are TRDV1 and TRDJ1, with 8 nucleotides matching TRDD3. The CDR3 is CALGELGGPTNYAGLPLRWSGGFLKAGDKLIF. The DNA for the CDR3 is TGTGCTCTTGGGGAACTTGGGGGCCCTACCAACTACGCCGGCCTTCCCCTAAGGTGGAGTGGGGGATTTCTCAAAGCGGGCGATAAACTCATCTTT.